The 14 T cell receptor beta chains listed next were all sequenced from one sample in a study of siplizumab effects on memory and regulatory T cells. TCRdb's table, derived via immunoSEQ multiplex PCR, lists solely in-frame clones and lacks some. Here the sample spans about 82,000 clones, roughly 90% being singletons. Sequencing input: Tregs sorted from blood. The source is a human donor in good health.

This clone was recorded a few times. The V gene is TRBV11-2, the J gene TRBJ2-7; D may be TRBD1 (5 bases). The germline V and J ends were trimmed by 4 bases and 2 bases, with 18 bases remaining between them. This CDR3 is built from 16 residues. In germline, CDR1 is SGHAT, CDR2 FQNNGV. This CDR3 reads CASSSAPTGAAYEQYF. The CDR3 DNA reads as TGTGCCAGCAGCTCTGCCCCAACAGGCGCGGCCTACGAGCAGTACTTC. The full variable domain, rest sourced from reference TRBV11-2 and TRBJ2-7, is EAGVAQSPRYKIIEKRQSVAFWCNPISGHATLYWYQQILGQGPKLLIQFQNNGVVDDSQLPKDRFSAERLKGVDSTLKIQPAKLEDSAVYLCASSSAPTGAAYEQYFGPGTRLTVT.

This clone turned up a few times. The CDR3 nucleotides read TGTGCCTGGGTTACTTCTCCTGTGACAGATAGCAATCAGCCCCAGCATTTT. Translated: CAWVTSPVTDSNQPQHF. This rearrangement joins TRBV30 to TRBJ1-5; tentative D call: TRBD1 (5 bases). The V gene lost 5 bases and the J gene lost 0 bases, with 20 bases spanning the gap. The CDR3 extends over 17 amino acids. Looked up from germline, CDR1 is GTSNPN and CDR2 is SVGIG (reference sequence).

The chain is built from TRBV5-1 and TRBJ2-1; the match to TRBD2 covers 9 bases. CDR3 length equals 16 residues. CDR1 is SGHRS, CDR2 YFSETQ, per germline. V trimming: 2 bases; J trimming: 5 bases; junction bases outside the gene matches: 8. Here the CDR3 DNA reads TGCGCCAGCAGCTTCTCCGGGACTAGCTTTAACAATGAGCAGTTCTTC. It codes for CASSFSGTSFNNEQFF.

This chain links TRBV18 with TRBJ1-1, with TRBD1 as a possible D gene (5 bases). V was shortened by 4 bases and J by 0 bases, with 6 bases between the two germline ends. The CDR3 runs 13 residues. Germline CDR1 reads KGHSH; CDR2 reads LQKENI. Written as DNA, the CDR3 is TGTGCCAGCTCACGACAGCTGAACACTGAAGCTTTCTTT. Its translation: CASSRQLNTEAFF.

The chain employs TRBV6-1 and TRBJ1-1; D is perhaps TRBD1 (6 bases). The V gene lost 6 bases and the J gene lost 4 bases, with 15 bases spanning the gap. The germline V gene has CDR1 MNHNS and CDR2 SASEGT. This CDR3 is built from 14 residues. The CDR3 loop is CASSPTGRFTEAFF. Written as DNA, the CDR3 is TGTGCCAGCAGCCCAACAGGGAGGTTCACTGAAGCTTTCTTT.

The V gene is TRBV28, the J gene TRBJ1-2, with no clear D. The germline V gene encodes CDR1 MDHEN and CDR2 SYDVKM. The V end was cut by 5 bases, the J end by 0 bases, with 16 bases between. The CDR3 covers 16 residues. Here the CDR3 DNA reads TGTGCCAGCAGTCCAGGAGGAGGTGGACCTAACTATGGCTACACCTTC. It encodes CASSPGGGGPNYGYTF.

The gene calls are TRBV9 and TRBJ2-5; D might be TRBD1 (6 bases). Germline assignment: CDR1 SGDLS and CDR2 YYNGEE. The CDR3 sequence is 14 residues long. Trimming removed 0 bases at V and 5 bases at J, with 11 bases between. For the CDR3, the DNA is TGTGCCAGCAGCGTAGAGCAGGGGCGGGAGACCCAGTACTTC. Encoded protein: CASSVEQGRETQYF.

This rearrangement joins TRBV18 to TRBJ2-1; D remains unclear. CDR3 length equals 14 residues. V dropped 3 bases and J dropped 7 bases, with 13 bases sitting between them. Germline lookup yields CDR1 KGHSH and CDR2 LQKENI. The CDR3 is CASSPLWGGNEQFF. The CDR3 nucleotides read TGTGCCAGCTCACCCCTCTGGGGTGGGAATGAGCAGTTCTTC.

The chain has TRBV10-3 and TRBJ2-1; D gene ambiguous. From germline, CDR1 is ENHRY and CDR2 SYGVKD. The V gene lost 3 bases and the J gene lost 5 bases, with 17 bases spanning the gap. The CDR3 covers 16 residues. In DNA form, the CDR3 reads TGTGCCATCAGTGAAGTCAGGCGGCGGCAGAACAATGAGCAGTTCTTC. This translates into CAISEVRRRQNNEQFF.

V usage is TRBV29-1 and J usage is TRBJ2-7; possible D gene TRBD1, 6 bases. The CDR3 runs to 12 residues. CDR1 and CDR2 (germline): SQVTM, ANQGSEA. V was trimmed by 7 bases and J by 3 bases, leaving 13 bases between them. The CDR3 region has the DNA TGCAGCGCCGGGGACAACTACTACGAGCAGTACTTC. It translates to CSAGDNYYEQYF.

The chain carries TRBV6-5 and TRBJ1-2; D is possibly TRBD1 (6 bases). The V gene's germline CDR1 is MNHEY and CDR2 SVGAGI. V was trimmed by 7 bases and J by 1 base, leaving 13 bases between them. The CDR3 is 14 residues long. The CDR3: CASKRGGLNYGYTF. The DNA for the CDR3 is TGTGCCAGCAAGAGAGGGGGTCTTAACTATGGCTACACCTTC.

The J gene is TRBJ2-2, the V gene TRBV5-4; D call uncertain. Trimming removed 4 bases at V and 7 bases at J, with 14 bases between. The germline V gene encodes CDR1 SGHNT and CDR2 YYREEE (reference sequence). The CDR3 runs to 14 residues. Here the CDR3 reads CASSLGGAGGELFF. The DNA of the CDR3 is TGTGCCAGCAGCCTAGGTGGTGCCGGCGGGGAGCTGTTTTTT.

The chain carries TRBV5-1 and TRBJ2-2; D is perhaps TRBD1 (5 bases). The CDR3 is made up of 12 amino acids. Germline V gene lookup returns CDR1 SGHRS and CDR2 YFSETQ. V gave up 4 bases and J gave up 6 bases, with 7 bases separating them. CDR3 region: CASSQGAGELFF. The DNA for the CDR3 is TGCGCCAGCAGCCAGGGCGCCGGGGAGCTGTTTTTT.

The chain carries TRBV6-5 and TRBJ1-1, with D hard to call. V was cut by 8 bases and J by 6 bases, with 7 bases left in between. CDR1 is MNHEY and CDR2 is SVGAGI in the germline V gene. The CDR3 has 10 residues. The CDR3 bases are TGTGCCAGCGGAACGGCTGAAGCTTTCTTT. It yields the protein CASGTAEAFF.